Only a few counts were recorded for the clone carrying this TCR beta chain. This specimen belongs to a study of technical replicates of blood from a few donors. Sequencing used immunoSEQ multiplex PCR; TCRdb keeps in-frame clones, though not all of them. The sample carries about 60,000 clones, around 85% recorded once. This receptor was identified in a human donor in good health. Some clones in this sample may be carry-over from other donors' samples. The sequencing input was PBMCs.

CDR3: CASSSARVAGGPRETQYF. The CDR3 nucleotides read TGTGCCAGCAGTTCCGCCCGGGTTGCGGGAGGGCCTCGGGAGACCCAGTACTTC. The rearrangement links TRBV28 to TRBJ2-5; 9 bases fit TRBD2. V lost 4 bases to trimming and J lost 5 bases; unmatched junction nucleotides: 17. Germline V gene lookup returns CDR1 MDHEN and CDR2 SYDVKM. The CDR3 totals 18 residues.